The text below deals with one T cell receptor beta chain. Its target is not known. The data are from a study of cytomegalovirus exposure and HLA in healthy donors. Study-level results: It was shown in a later analysis that HLA-associated TCR beta chains were more clonally expanded than other, equally common chains. In terms of immune exposure information, only CMV serostatus was available.

Germline loops: CDR1 WNHNN, CDR2 SYGVQD (reference sequence). The length of the CDR3 is 15 residues. V was pared by 5 bases and J by 7 bases, with 12 bases of the junction left unmatched. The PCR ran on 60 Vbeta and 13 Jbeta primers. Libraries were prepared by immunoSEQ multiplex PCR; TCRdb keeps only in-frame clonotypes and omits some of them. Of about 120,000 clones in the sample, 75% to 90% were seen once. The chain has TRBV10-1 and TRBJ2-5; 8 positions match TRBD1. The sequence came from a female donor in good health and CMV-seropositive. The source material was PBMCs. The CDR3 loop is CASSSGGEPKRTQYF. CDR3 nucleotide sequence: TGCGCCAGCAGTTCAGGGGGCGAACCTAAGAGGACCCAGTACTTC.